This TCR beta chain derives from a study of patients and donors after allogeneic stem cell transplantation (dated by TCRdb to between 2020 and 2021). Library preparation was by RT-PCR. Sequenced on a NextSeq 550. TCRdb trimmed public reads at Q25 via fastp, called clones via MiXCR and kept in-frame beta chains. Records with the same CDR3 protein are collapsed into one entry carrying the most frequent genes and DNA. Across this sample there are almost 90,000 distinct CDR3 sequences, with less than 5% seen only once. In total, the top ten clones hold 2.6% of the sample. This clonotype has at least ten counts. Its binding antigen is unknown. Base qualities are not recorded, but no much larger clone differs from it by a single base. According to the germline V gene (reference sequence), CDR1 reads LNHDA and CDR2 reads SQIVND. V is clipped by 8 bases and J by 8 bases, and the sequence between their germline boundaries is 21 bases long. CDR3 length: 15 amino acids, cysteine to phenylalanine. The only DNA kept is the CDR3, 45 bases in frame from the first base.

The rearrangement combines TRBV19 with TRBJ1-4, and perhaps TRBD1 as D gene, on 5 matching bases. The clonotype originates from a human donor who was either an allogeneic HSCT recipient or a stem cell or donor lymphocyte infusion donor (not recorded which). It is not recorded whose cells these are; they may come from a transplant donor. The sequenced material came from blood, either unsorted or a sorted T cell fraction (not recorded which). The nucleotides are TGTGCCAGTCTTCAAAGCAGGGACCGGGCGGAAAAACTGTTTTTT. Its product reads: CASLQSRDRAEKLFF.